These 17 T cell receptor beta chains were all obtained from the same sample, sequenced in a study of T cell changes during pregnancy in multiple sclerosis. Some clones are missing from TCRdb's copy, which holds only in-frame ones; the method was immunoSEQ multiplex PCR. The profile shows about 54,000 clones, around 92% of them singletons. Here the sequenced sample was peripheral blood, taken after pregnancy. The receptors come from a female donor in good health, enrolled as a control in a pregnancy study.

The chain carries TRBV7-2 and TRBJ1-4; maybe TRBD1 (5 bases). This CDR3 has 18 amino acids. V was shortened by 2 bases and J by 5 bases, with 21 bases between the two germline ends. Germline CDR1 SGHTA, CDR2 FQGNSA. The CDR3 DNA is TGTGCCAGCAGCTTAAAGAGGTCGGTGTGGGGCGCGAATGAAAAACTGTTTTTT. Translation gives CASSLKRSVWGANEKLFF.

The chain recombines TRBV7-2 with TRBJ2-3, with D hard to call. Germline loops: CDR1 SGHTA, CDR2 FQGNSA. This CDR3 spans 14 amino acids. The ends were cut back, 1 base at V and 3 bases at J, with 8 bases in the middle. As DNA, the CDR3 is TGTGCCAGCAGCTTAGATGGCGGAACAGATACGCAGTATTTT. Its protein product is CASSLDGGTDTQYF.

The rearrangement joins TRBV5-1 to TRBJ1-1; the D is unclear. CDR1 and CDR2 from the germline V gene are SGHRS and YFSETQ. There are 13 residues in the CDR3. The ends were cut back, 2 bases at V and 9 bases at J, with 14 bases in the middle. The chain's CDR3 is CASSFGDHPQAFF. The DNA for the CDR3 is TGCGCCAGCAGCTTCGGAGACCACCCGCAAGCTTTCTTT.

The CDR3 reads CATSGNRQGSQEQYF. CDR3 sequence (DNA): TGTGCCACCAGCGGAAACAGACAGGGGTCTCAAGAGCAGTACTTC. The V call is TRBV15, the J call TRBJ2-7; 8 nucleotides match TRBD1. V was pared by 5 bases and J by 7 bases, with 13 bases of the junction left unmatched. In germline, CDR1 is LNHNV, CDR2 YYDKDF (reference sequence). CDR3 length equals 15 residues.

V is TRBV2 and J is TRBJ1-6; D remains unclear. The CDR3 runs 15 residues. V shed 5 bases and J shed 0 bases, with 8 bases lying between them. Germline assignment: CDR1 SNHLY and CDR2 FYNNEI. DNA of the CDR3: TGTGCCAGCAGTCCGGAGAGCTCCTATAATTCACCCCTCCACTTT. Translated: CASSPESSYNSPLHF.

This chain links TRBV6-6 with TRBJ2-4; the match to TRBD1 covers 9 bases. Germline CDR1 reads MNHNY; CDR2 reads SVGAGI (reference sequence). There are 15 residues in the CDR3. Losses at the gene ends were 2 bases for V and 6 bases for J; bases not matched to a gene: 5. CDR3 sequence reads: CASSYPTGQGNIQYF. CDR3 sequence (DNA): TGTGCCAGCAGTTACCCTACGGGACAGGGAAACATTCAGTACTTC.

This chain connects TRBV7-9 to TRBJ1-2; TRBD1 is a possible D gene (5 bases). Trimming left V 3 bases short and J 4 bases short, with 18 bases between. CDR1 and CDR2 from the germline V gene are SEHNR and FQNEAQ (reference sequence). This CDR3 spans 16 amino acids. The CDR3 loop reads CASSFGAGRAGYGYTF. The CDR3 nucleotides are TGTGCCAGCAGCTTTGGCGCGGGGCGCGCTGGCTATGGCTACACCTTC.

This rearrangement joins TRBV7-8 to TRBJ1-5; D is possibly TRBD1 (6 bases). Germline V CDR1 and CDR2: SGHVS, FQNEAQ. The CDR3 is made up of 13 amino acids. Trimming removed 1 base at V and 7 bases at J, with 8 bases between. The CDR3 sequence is CASSLDRVQPQHF. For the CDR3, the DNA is TGTGCCAGCAGCTTAGACAGGGTCCAGCCCCAGCATTTT.

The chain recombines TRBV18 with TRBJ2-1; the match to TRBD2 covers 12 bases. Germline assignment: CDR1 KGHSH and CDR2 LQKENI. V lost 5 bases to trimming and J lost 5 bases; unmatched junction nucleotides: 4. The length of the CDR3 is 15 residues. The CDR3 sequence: CASSYTSGGNNEQFF. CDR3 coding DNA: TGTGCCAGCTCATATACTAGCGGGGGGAACAATGAGCAGTTCTTC.

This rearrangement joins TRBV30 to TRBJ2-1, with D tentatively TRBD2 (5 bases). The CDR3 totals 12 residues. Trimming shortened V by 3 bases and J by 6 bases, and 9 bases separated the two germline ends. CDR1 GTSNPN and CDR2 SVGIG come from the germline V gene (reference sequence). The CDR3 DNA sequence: TGTGCCTGGAGGGGAGCGCCCAATGAGCAGTTCTTC. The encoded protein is CAWRGAPNEQFF. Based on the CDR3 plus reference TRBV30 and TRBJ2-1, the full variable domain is SQTIHQWPATLVQPVGSPLSLECTVEGTSNPNLYWYRQAAGRGLQLLFYSVGIGQISSEVPQNLSASRPQDRQFILSSKKLLLSDSGFYLCAWRGAPNEQFFGPGTRLTVL.

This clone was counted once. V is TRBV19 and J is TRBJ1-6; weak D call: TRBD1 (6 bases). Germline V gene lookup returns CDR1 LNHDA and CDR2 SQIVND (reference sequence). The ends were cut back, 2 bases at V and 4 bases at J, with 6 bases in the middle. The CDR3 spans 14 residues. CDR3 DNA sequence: TGTGCCAGTAGTATAACAGGGTATAATTCACCCCTCCACTTT. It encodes CASSITGYNSPLHF.

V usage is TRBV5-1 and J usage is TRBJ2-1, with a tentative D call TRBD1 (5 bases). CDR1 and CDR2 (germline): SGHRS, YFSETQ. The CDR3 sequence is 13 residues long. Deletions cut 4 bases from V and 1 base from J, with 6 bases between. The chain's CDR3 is CASSQGSYNEQFF. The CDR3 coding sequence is TGCGCCAGCAGCCAGGGATCCTACAATGAGCAGTTCTTC.

The CDR3 nucleotides are TGTGCCAGCAGTTACGACAGGGGGCCCACAGATACGCAGTATTTT. This gives the protein CASSYDRGPTDTQYF. V usage is TRBV6-5 and J usage is TRBJ2-3; 10 bases line up with TRBD1. Germline-derived CDR1 and CDR2 are MNHEY and SVGAGI. Trimming cost V 2 bases and J 2 bases; bases outside gene matches: 1. The CDR3 has 15 amino acids.

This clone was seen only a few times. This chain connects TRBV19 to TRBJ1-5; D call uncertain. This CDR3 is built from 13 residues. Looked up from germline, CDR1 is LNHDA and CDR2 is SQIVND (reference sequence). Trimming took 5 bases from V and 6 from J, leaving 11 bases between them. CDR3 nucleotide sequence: TGTGCCAGTAGTCCGACACTGAGTCAGCCCCAGCATTTT. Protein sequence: CASSPTLSQPQHF. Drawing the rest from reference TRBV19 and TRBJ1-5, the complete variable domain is DGGITQSPKYLFRKEGQNVTLSCEQNLNHDAMYWYRQDPGQGLRLIYYSQIVNDFQKGDIAEGYSVSREKKESFPLTVTSAQKNPTAFYLCASSPTLSQPQHFGDGTRLSIL.

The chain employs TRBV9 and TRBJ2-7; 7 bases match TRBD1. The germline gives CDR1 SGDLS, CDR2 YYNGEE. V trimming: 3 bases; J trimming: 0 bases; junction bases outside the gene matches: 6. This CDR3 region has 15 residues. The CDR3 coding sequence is TGTGCCAGCAGCGCCCGACAGGGCGCCTCCTACGAGCAGTACTTC. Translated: CASSARQGASYEQYF. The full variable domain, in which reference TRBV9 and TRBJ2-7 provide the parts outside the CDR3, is DSGVTQTPKHLITATGQRVTLRCSPRSGDLSVYWYQQSLDQGLQFLIQYYNGEERAKGNILERFSAQQFPDLHSELNLSSLELGDSALYFCASSARQGASYEQYFGPGTRLTVT.

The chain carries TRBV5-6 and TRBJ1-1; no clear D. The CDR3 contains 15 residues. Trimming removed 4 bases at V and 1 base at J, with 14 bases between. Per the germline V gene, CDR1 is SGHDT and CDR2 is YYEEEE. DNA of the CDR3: TGTGCCAGCAGCCTGCTTGAGGAGGGGAACACTGAAGCTTTCTTT. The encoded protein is CASSLLEEGNTEAFF.

The CDR3 sequence is CASSNVGGAGTGVRNTIYF. As DNA, the CDR3 is TGCGCCAGCAGTAACGTCGGCGGGGCTGGGACAGGGGTGCGAAACACCATATATTTT. The chain combines TRBV4-3 with TRBJ1-3, with 10 positions matching TRBD1. Germline V gene sequence: CDR1 LGHNA, CDR2 YSLEER. The CDR3 consists of 19 residues. V lost 6 bases and J lost 5; bases outside the gene matches: 19.